The next 12 T cell receptor beta chains were all read from a single sample in a study of beta chain features in type 1 diabetes. The entirety of the isolated RNA underwent reverse transcription, so expressed TCRB transcripts were sequenced. Sequencing was performed with immunoSEQ multiplex PCR; in TCRdb, only in-frame clones are kept and a portion is missing. The data show about 620,000 clones, roughly 15% seen once. Input material: naive CD4+ T cells from blood. The receptors originated from a man aged 18 to 29 in good health.

The chain carries TRBV4-1 and TRBJ2-7; 7 bases map to TRBD1. The CDR3 spans 15 residues. Germline loops: CDR1 MGHRA, CDR2 YSYEKL. J was trimmed by 2 bases and V by 3 bases; bases with no gene match: 7. The CDR3 region is CASSQAGGPTYEQYF. Written as DNA, the CDR3 is TGCGCCAGCAGCCAGGCAGGGGGTCCGACCTACGAGCAGTACTTC.

The chain couples TRBV7-2 to TRBJ2-3, with 9 bases identical to TRBD1. Looked up from germline, CDR1 is SGHTA and CDR2 is FQGNSA. This CDR3 region has 16 residues. V lost 5 bases, J lost 3 bases, and 9 bases stayed unmatched. The CDR3 sequence: CASSRRTGQGTDTQYF. CDR3 coding DNA: TGTGCCAGCAGCCGCAGGACCGGACAGGGGACAGATACGCAGTATTTT.

This chain uses TRBV4-3 with TRBJ1-1, with unresolved D. The V gene lost 0 bases and the J gene lost 1 base, with 9 bases spanning the gap. From germline, CDR1 is LGHNA and CDR2 YSLEER. The CDR3 extends over 15 amino acids. DNA of the CDR3: TGCGCCAGCAGCCAAGACGCGGGAAAGAACACTGAAGCTTTCTTT. Translation: CASSQDAGKNTEAFF.

This clone was observed a few times. J is TRBJ2-7 and V is TRBV19, with a weak D call TRBD1 (6 bases). V was trimmed by 1 base and J by 6 bases, leaving 16 bases between them. The CDR3 is 15 amino acids. CDR1 is LNHDA, CDR2 SQIVND, per germline (reference sequence). CDR3 amino acids: CASSIGDTHGTEQYF. CDR3 nucleotides: TGTGCCAGTAGTATAGGGGACACCCACGGCACCGAGCAGTACTTC.

The V and J genes are TRBV9 and TRBJ2-1; D gene ambiguous. Trimming took off 3 bases at V and 0 bases at J, with 7 bases between the two ends. The CDR3 sequence is 14 residues long. Germline-derived CDR1 and CDR2 are SGDLS and YYNGEE. The CDR3 coding sequence is TGTGCCAGCAGCGGAGGCGGCTCCTACAATGAGCAGTTCTTC. Translated, it gives CASSGGGSYNEQFF.

This clone was seen repeatedly, ten times or more. V is TRBV10-3 and J is TRBJ1-1; D is possibly TRBD1 (6 bases). Germline V gene sequence: CDR1 ENHRY, CDR2 SYGVKD. Between the trimmed V and J ends, which lost 6 bases and 1 base, there was a span of 15 bases. The CDR3 covers 15 residues. CDR3 protein: CAISKNRDGNTEAFF. CDR3 DNA: TGTGCCATCAGCAAGAACAGGGACGGGAACACTGAAGCTTTCTTT.

In this sample, this clone turned up a few times. The sample has other DNA sequences that encode this CDR3 too. The gene calls are TRBV18 and TRBJ2-5; a possible D gene is TRBD1 (6 bases). This CDR3 is 13 amino acids long. Germline lookup yields CDR1 KGHSH and CDR2 LQKENI. V dropped 3 bases and J dropped 2 bases, with 7 bases sitting between them. CDR3 amino acids: CASSPDRQETQYF. CDR3 nucleotide sequence: TGTGCCAGCTCACCGGACAGACAAGAGACCCAGTACTTC.

CDR3 amino acids: CASSLWDRVQETQYF. The CDR3, as DNA: TGCGCCAGCAGCTTATGGGACAGGGTCCAAGAGACCCAGTACTTC. The chain is built from TRBV5-1 and TRBJ2-5; TRBD1 agrees at 9 bases. Germline loops: CDR1 SGHRS, CDR2 YFSETQ. This CDR3 has 15 residues. V was pared by 2 bases and J by 1 base, with 3 bases of the junction left unmatched.

This chain uses TRBV14 with TRBJ1-1; 10 bases are shared with TRBD1. Germline loops: CDR1 SGHDN, CDR2 FVKESK. The V segment lost 4 bases and the J segment 7 bases; nucleotides outside the gene matches: 12. CDR3 length equals 16 residues. CDR3 nucleotide sequence: TGTGCCAGCAGCCTCTGGCCCGGACAGGGGGAGAGTGAAGCTTTCTTT. It codes for CASSLWPGQGESEAFF.

This clone was seen more than once but under ten times. One junction end does not reproduce the germline sequence, and a read error may be involved. This chain links TRBV5-4 with TRBJ2-5; 8 bases are shared with TRBD2. Germline-derived CDR1 and CDR2 are SGHNT and YYREEE (reference sequence). There are 16 residues in the CDR3. In DNA, the CDR3 is TGTGCCAGCAGTTTGGGAAGCGGGAGTACCCAAGAGACCCAGTACTTC. This encodes CASSLGSGSTQETQYF.

This clone was counted a few times. This chain joins TRBV7-9 and TRBJ1-4; 10 nucleotides match TRBD1. This CDR3 spans 15 amino acids. Germline assignment: CDR1 SEHNR and CDR2 FQNEAQ (reference sequence). Trimming cost V 2 bases and J 6 bases; bases outside gene matches: 3. The CDR3 spells CASSLYGTGDEKLFF. The CDR3 DNA follows: TGTGCCAGCAGCTTATACGGGACAGGGGATGAAAAACTGTTTTTT.

This clone appeared a few times. The V gene is TRBV2, the J gene TRBJ1-6; 8 nucleotides match TRBD1. CDR3 length: 14 amino acids. The trim removed 4 bases at V and 9 bases at J, leaving 5 bases unmatched. Germline-derived CDR1 and CDR2 are SNHLY and FYNNEI. The CDR3 DNA reads as TGTGCCAGCAGTGGGACAGGGATGGCTTCACCCCTCCACTTT. This sequence encodes CASSGTGMASPLHF.